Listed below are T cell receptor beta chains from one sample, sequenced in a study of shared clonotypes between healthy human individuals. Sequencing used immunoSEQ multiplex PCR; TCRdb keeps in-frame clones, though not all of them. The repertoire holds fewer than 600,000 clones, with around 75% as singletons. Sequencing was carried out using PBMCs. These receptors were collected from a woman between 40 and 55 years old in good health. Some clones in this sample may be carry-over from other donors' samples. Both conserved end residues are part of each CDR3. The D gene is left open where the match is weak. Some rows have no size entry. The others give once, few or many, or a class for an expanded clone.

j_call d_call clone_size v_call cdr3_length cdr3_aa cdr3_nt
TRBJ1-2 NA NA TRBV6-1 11 CASTRAHGYTF TGTGCCAGCACCAGGGCTCATGGCTACACCTTC
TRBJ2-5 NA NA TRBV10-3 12 CAISEGQETQYF TGTGCCATCAGTGAGGGGCAAGAGACCCAGTACTTC
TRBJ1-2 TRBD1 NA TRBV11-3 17 CASSQGTGGGVNYGYTF TGTGCCAGCAGCCAAGGGACAGGGGGGGGAGTTAACTATGGCTACACCTTC
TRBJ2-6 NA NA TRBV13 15 CASSSRSSGANVLTF TGTGCCAGCAGCTCTCGTTCCTCTGGGGCCAACGTCCTGACTTTC
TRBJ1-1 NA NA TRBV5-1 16 CASSLGDARAYTEAFF TGCGCCAGCAGCTTGGGTGACGCCCGCGCTTACACTGAAGCTTTCTTT
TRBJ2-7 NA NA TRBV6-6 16 CASSPRRSGATAEQYF TGTGCCAGCAGCCCCCGAAGGTCAGGGGCTACGGCCGAGCAGTACTTC
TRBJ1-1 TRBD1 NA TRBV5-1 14 CASSLAGTGTEAFF TGCGCCAGCAGCTTGGCGGGGACAGGGACTGAAGCTTTCTTT
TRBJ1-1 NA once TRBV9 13 CASSEGGGTEAFF TGTGCCAGCAGCGAGGGAGGGGGCACTGAAGCTTTCTTT
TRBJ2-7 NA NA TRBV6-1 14 CASSVPANSYEQYF TGTGCCAGCAGTGTCCCAGCTAACTCCTACGAGCAGTACTTC
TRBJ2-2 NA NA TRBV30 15 CAWSTGVSNTGELFF TGTGCCTGGAGTACGGGAGTTTCGAACACCGGGGAGCTGTTTTTT
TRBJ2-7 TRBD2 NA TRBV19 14 CASSKGGSNHEQYF TGTGCCAGTAGTAAGGGCGGGAGTAACCACGAGCAGTACTTC
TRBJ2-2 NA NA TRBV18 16 CASSTTSRGSTGELFF TGTGCCAGCTCAACGACTAGTCGAGGTAGCACCGGGGAGCTGTTTTTT
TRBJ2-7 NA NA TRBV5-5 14 CASSFLDGSYEQYF TGTGCCAGCAGCTTTTTGGATGGCAGCTACGAGCAGTACTTC
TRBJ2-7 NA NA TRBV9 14 CASRPRVVNNEQYF TGTGCCAGCAGACCGAGGGTGGTGAACAACGAGCAGTACTTC
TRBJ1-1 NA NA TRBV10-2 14 CASSGIGANTEAFF TGCGCCAGCAGTGGCATAGGAGCAAACACTGAAGCTTTCTTT
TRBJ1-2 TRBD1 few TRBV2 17 CASDGRGTTGRVYGYTF TGTGCCAGCGATGGGAGGGGAACGACAGGGCGGGTCTATGGCTACACCTTC
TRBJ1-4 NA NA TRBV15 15 CATSDREATNEKLFF TGTGCCACCAGCGATAGAGAAGCAACTAATGAAAAACTGTTTTTT
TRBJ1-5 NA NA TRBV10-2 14 CASSESTEVQPQHF TGCGCCAGCAGTGAGTCAACGGAGGTTCAGCCCCAGCATTTT
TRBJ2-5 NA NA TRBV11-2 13 CASSPQVQETQYF TGTGCCAGCAGCCCACAGGTTCAAGAGACCCAGTACTTC
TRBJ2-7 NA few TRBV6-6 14 CASSYLPGVPEQYF TGTGCCAGCAGTTACCTCCCGGGAGTCCCCGAGCAGTACTTC
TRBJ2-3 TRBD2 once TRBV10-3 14 CAIGRLALTDTQYF TGTGCCATCGGGAGACTAGCGCTCACAGATACGCAGTATTTT
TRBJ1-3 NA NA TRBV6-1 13 CASIKDSGNTIYF TGTGCCAGCATAAAAGACTCTGGAAACACCATATATTTT
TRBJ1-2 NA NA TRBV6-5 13 CASSPGTTYGYTF TGTGCCAGCAGCCCTGGGACAACTTATGGCTACACCTTC
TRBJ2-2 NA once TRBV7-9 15 CASTLGDGYTGELFF TGTGCCAGCACCTTGGGGGACGGATACACCGGGGAGCTGTTTTTT
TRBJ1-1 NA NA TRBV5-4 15 CASSAWRGGNTEAFF TGTGCCAGCAGCGCCTGGAGGGGTGGGAACACTGAAGCTTTCTTT
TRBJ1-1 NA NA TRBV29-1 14 CSVEAGQGITEAFF TGCAGCGTTGAAGCAGGGCAGGGGATCACTGAAGCTTTCTTT
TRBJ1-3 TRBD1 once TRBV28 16 CASRKTGESTGNTIYF TGTGCCAGCAGAAAGACAGGGGAATCTACTGGAAACACCATATATTTT
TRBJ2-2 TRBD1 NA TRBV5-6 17 CASSLPTGSVDPGELFF TGTGCCAGCAGCCTCCCGACAGGGAGTGTGGATCCCGGGGAGCTGTTTTTT
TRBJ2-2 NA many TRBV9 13 CASSVFDTGELFF TGTGCCAGCAGCGTATTCGACACCGGGGAGCTGTTTTTT
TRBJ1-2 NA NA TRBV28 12 CASSFGNYGYTF TGTGCCAGCAGTTTTGGTAACTATGGCTACACCTTC
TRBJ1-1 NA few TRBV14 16 CASSQDWLGRRTEAFF TGTGCCAGCAGCCAAGATTGGTTAGGTCGTAGGACTGAAGCTTTCTTT
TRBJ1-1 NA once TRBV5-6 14 CASSLYQSGTEAFF TGTGCCAGCAGCTTGTATCAGTCCGGCACTGAAGCTTTCTTT
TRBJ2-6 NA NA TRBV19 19 CASSKDGASTTSGANVLTF TGTGCCAGTAGTAAGGATGGGGCCTCCACTACATCTGGGGCCAACGTCCTGACTTTC
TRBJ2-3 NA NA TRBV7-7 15 CASSPLRLGADTQYF TGTGCTAGCAGCCCGCTGAGGCTAGGCGCAGATACGCAGTATTTT
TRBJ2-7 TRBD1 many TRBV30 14 CAWSSGTGAYEQYF TGTGCCTGGAGTTCCGGGACAGGGGCCTACGAGCAGTACTTC
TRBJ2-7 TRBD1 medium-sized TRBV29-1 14 CSALRGTALDEQYF TGCAGCGCCCTGAGGGGGACAGCCTTGGACGAGCAGTACTTC